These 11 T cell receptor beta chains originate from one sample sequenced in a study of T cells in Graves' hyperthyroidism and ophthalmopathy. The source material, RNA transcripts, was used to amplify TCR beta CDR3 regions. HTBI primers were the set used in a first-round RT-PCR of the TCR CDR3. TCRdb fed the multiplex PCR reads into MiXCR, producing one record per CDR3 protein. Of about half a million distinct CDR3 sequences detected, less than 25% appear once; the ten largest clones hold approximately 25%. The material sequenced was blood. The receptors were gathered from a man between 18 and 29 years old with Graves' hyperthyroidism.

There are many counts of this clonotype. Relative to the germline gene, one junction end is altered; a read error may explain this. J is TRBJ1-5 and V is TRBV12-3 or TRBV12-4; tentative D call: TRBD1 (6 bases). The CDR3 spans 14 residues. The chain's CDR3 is CANSLWGANQPQHF. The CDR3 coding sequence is TGTGCCAACAGTTTATGGGGGGCTAATCAGCCCCAGCATTTT.

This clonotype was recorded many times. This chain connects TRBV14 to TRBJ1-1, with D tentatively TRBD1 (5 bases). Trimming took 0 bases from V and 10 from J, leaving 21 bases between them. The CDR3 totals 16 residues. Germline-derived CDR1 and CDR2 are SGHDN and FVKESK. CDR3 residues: CASSQEAGGWGGAAFF. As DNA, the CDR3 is TGTGCCAGCAGCCAAGAAGCCGGGGGATGGGGCGGGGCAGCTTTCTTT.

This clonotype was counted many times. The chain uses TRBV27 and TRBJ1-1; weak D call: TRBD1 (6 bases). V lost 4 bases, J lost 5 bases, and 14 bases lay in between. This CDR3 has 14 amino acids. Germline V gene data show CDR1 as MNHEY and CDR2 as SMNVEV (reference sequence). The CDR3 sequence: CASSSRGLGTEAFF. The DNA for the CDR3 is TGTGCCAGCAGTTCGCGGGGGCTGGGGACTGAAGCTTTCTTT.

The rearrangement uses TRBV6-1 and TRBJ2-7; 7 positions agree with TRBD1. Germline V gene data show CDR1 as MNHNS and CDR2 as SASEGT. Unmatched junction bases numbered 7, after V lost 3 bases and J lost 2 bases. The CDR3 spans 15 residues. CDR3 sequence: CASSDDDTGAYEQYF. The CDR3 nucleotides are TGTGCCAGCAGTGATGACGATACAGGGGCCTACGAGCAGTACTTC.

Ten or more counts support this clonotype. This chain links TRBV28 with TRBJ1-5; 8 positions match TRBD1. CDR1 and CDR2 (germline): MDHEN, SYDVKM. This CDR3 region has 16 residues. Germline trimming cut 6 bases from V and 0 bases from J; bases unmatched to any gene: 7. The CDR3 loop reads CASSPDRVYSNQPQHF. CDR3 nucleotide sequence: TGTGCCAGCAGCCCGGACAGGGTTTATAGCAATCAGCCCCAGCATTTT.

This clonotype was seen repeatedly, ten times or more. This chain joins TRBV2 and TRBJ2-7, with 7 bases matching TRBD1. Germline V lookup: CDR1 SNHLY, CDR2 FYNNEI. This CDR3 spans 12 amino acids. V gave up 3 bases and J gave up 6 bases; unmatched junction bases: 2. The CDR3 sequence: CASSDEGAEQYF. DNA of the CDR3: TGTGCCAGCAGTGACGAGGGGGCCGAGCAGTACTTC. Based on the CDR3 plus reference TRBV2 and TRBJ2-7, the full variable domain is EPEVTQTPSHQVTQMGQEVILRCVPISNHLYFYWYRQILGQKVEFLVSFYNNEISEKSEIFDDQFSVERPDGSNFTLKIRSTKLEDSAMYFCASSDEGAEQYFGPGTRLTVT.

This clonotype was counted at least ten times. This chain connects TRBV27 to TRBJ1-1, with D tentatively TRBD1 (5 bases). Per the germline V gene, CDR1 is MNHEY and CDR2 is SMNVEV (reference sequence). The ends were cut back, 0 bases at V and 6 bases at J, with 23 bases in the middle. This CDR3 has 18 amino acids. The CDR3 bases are TGTGCCAGCAGTTTATCGGGCAGGGCTGGTGTCGTGGGCGCTGAAGCTTTCTTT. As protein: CASSLSGRAGVVGAEAFF.

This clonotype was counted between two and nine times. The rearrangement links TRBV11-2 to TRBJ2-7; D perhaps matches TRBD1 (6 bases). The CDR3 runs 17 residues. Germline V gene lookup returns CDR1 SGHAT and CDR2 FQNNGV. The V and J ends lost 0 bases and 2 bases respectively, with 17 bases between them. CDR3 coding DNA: TGTGCCAGCAGCTTAGAGGAAGGACAGATAATCCCCTACGAGCAGTACTTC. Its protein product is CASSLEEGQIIPYEQYF.

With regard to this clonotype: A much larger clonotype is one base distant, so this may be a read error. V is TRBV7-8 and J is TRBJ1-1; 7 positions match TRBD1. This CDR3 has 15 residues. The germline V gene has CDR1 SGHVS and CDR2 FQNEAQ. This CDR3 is CASSPGRGRRTESFF. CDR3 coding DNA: TGTGCCAGCAGCCCTGGGAGGGGGCGAAGAACTGAATCTTTCTTT.

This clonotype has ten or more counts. This CDR3 reads CASSLPAASEAFF. The CDR3 DNA sequence: TGTGCCAGCAGTTTACCGGCAGCCTCTGAAGCTTTCTTT. This chain uses TRBV12-3 or TRBV12-4 with TRBJ1-1; D not resolved. The CDR3 runs 13 residues. V was cut by 2 bases and J by 6 bases, with 10 bases left in between.

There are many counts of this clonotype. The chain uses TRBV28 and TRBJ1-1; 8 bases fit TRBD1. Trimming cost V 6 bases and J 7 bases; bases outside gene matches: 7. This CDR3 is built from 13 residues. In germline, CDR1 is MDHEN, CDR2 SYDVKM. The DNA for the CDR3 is TGTGCCAGCAGACGCCAGACAGGGGATGAAGCTTTCTTT. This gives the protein CASRRQTGDEAFF.